The 18 T cell receptor beta chains presented below share a single source sample, sequenced in a study of T cells in Graves' hyperthyroidism and ophthalmopathy. The CDR3 regions of TCR beta were amplified from RNA transcripts. During a first-round RT-PCR of the TCR CDR3, the HTBI primer set was used. TCRdb ran MiXCR on the multiplex PCR reads and lists one entry per CDR3 protein. The table includes hundreds of thousands of distinct CDR3 sequences, around a sixth detected once. The sequencing input was blood. The source of these receptors is a woman under 30 with Graves' hyperthyroidism.

This clonotype was detected only a few times. The chain links TRBV4-2 to TRBJ2-5; TRBD2 matches at 7 bases. The CDR3 extends over 16 amino acids. With 5 bases clipped from V and 5 bases from J, the junction kept 14 bases outside the gene matches. The germline CDR1 and CDR2 sequences are LGHNA and YNFKEQ. DNA for the CDR3: TGTGCCAGCAGCGAGGTAGCGGGCTCCGTCGGGGAGACCCAGTACTTC. Translating gives CASSEVAGSVGETQYF.

This clonotype was observed many times. The chain recombines TRBV28 with TRBJ1-3, with TRBD1 as a possible D gene (6 bases). CDR3 length equals 14 residues. V lost 6 bases and J lost 2, with 11 bases in between. Germline V CDR1 and CDR2: MDHEN, SYDVKM. This CDR3 reads CASSRGGTGNTIYF. The DNA for the CDR3 is TGTGCCAGCAGCCGAGGGGGAACTGGAAACACCATATATTTT.

This clonotype showed up just once. The chain has TRBV28 and TRBJ2-7; TRBD1 aligns across 9 bases. The CDR3 has 16 amino acids. The V gene's germline CDR1 is MDHEN and CDR2 SYDVKM. Trimming removed 2 bases from V and 7 bases from J; junction bases left unmatched: 12. The CDR3 here is CASSLGGQGTKGEQYF. In DNA form, the CDR3 reads TGTGCCAGCAGTTTAGGAGGACAGGGGACAAAAGGGGAGCAGTACTTC.

This clonotype has a count of ten or more. The rearrangement uses TRBV11-2 and TRBJ2-7, with 9 positions matching TRBD1. V shed 5 bases, J shed 2 bases, and the junction held 1 base outside the gene matches. There are 13 residues in the CDR3. CDR1 is SGHAT, CDR2 FQNNGV, per germline. CDR3 loop: CASSRDRAYEQYF. The DNA for the CDR3 is TGTGCCAGCAGCCGGGACAGGGCCTACGAGCAGTACTTC.

This clonotype has a handful of counts. This chain connects TRBV7-9 to TRBJ1-4, with a tentative D call TRBD1 (6 bases). Germline CDR1 and CDR2: SEHNR and FQNEAQ (reference sequence). The CDR3 totals 16 residues. Trimming shortened V by 5 bases and J by 6 bases, and 19 bases separated the two germline ends. As DNA, the CDR3 is TGTGCCAGCAGCCCTTTGGACAGCAATAGATATGAAAAACTGTTTTTT. Translated: CASSPLDSNRYEKLFF. Looking up the rest from reference TRBV7-9 and TRBJ1-4 gives the full variable domain: DTGVSQNPRHKITKRGQNVTFRCDPISEHNRLYWYRQTLGQGPEFLTYFQNEAQLEKSRLLSDRFSAERPKGSFSTLEIQRTEQGDSAMYLCASSPLDSNRYEKLFFGSGTQLSVL.

This chain connects TRBV28 to TRBJ1-6, with D possibly being TRBD1 (5 bases). In germline, CDR1 is MDHEN, CDR2 SYDVKM. The CDR3 spans 13 residues. The V end lost 5 bases, the J end lost 7 bases, and 9 bases lay between the germline ends. CDR3 region: CASSGTENSPLHF. CDR3 bases: TGTGCCAGCAGTGGGACGGAAAATTCACCCCTCCACTTT.

There are many counts of this clonotype. This sequence joins TRBV11-3 and TRBJ1-1, with 7 bases fitting TRBD1. CDR3 size: 15 residues. J lost 0 bases, V lost 8 bases, and 9 bases had no gene match. Looked up from germline, CDR1 is SGHNT and CDR2 is YENEEA. The CDR3 nucleotides are TGTGCCAGCCGTCGGGACAGAACCTTGAACACTGAAGCTTTCTTT. Amino acids: CASRRDRTLNTEAFF.

This clonotype was recorded many times. The V and J genes are TRBV7-2 and TRBJ1-5; no reliable D call. The germline V gene has CDR1 SGHTA and CDR2 FQGNSA. The CDR3 spans 14 residues. Trimming stripped 6 bases from V and 2 bases from J, with 11 bases between. The CDR3 loop is CASSLADGNQPQHF. CDR3 sequence (DNA): TGTGCCAGCAGTCTCGCGGACGGCAATCAGCCCCAGCATTTT.

This clonotype was picked up many times. The chain couples TRBV6-8 to TRBJ2-5; TRBD2 matches 8 bases. CDR1 and CDR2 (germline): MNHGY, SAAAGT. V was clipped by 0 bases and J by 0 bases; unmatched bases: 12. The CDR3 has 19 residues. As DNA, the CDR3 is TGTGCCAGCAGTTACTCTGGGACTAGTAATTTCGGAGACCAAGAGACCCAGTACTTC. It translates to CASSYSGTSNFGDQETQYF.

The CDR3 protein is CASSTGTSLIGANVLTF. The CDR3 region has the DNA TGTGCCAGCAGCACCGGGACTAGCCTCATCGGGGCCAACGTCCTGACTTTC. The chain uses TRBV12-3 or TRBV12-4 and TRBJ2-6; TRBD2 matches 9 bases. The junction had 10 bases not matched to a gene; V was cut back by 6 bases and J by 4 bases. CDR3 size: 17 residues.

The DNA of the CDR3 is TGTGCCAGCACTGAGGGGGGAAGCTATAATTCACCCCTCCACTTT. Translation: CASTEGGSYNSPLHF. The rearrangement links TRBV6-2 or TRBV6-3 to TRBJ1-6, with D possibly matching TRBD1 (6 bases). Germline CDR1 reads MNHEY; CDR2 reads SVGEGT. Deletions cut 7 bases from V and 3 bases from J, with 13 bases between. CDR3 length: 15 residues.

The CDR3 region is CASSEALAGPGELFF. CDR3 DNA sequence: TGTGCCAGCAGCGAAGCACTAGCGGGGCCCGGGGAGCTGTTTTTT. The V call is TRBV11-2, the J call TRBJ2-2, with TRBD2 identical over 10 bases. This CDR3 has 15 amino acids. The germline CDR1 and CDR2 sequences are SGHAT and FQNNGV. Trimming at V came to 5 bases and at J to 6 bases, leaving 6 bases not matched to a gene.

This clonotype has at least ten counts. V and J are TRBV20-1 and TRBJ1-5, with a possible D match to TRBD1 (5 bases). This CDR3 comprises 18 residues. V dropped 0 bases and J dropped 4 bases, with 22 bases sitting between them. CDR1 is DFQATT and CDR2 is SNEGSKA in the germline V gene (reference sequence). CDR3 residues: CSARDILASWGSNQPQHF. In nucleotides, the CDR3 is TGCAGTGCTAGAGATATCTTGGCGTCTTGGGGGTCGAATCAGCCCCAGCATTTT.

This clonotype was seen many times. The genes are TRBV11-2 and TRBJ2-4; D possibly corresponds to TRBD2 (5 bases). Germline V lookup: CDR1 SGHAT, CDR2 FQNNGV. The CDR3 has 14 amino acids. V dropped 0 bases and J dropped 7 bases, with 10 bases sitting between them. The CDR3 reads CASSLDLPGNIQYF. CDR3 nucleotides: TGTGCCAGCAGCTTAGATCTCCCGGGGAACATTCAGTACTTC.

The chain joins TRBV11-1 to TRBJ2-5, with TRBD1 identical over 9 bases. The CDR3 is made up of 14 amino acids. The J segment lost 5 bases and the V segment lost 4 bases, leaving 5 bases of the junction unmatched. Per germline, CDR1 SGHAT and CDR2 FQDESV (reference sequence). The CDR3 sequence: CASSSTGGWETQYF. DNA for the CDR3: TGTGCCAGCAGCTCCACAGGGGGCTGGGAGACCCAGTACTTC. The full variable domain, in which reference TRBV11-1 and TRBJ2-5 provide the parts outside the CDR3, is EAEVAQSPRYKITEKSQAVAFWCDPISGHATLYWYRQILGQGPELLVQFQDESVVDDSQLPKDRFSAERLKGVDSTLKIQPAELGDSAMYLCASSSTGGWETQYFGPGTRLLVL.

This clonotype was picked up a small number of times. J is TRBJ1-2 and V is TRBV29-1; D unclear. CDR3 length: 14 residues. The V gene lost 5 bases and the J gene lost 8 bases, with 21 bases spanning the gap. Germline V CDR1 and CDR2: SQVTM, ANQGSEA. This chain's CDR3 is CSVWSTGPFWGYTF. The CDR3, as DNA: TGCAGCGTTTGGTCCACGGGCCCTTTTTGGGGCTACACCTTC.

This CDR3 is CASSQTGTGGFEQYF. In DNA form, the CDR3 reads TGTGCCAGCAGCCAAACCGGGACAGGGGGTTTCGAGCAGTACTTC. The V call is TRBV3-1, the J call TRBJ2-7, with 11 bases matching TRBD1. The germline V gene has CDR1 LGHDT and CDR2 YNNKEL (reference sequence). Trimming at V came to 2 bases and at J to 6 bases, leaving 6 bases not matched to a gene. This CDR3 region has 15 residues.

As concerns this clonotype: With a much larger clone just one base away, this may be a read error. The rearrangement uses TRBV5-4 and TRBJ2-7; a weak D match, TRBD1 (6 bases). CDR1 and CDR2 (germline): SGHNT, YYREEE (reference sequence). The CDR3 runs to 14 residues. CDR3 nucleotides: TGTGCCGGCAGCCTGGCAGGGGCGGTACTCGAGCAGTACTTC. Its translation: CAGSLAGAVLEQYF. Full variable domain (missing parts from reference TRBV5-4 and TRBJ2-7): ETGVTQSPTHLIKTRGQQVTLRCSSQSGHNTVSWYQQALGQGPQFIFQYYREEENGRGNFPPRFSGLQFPNYSSELNVNALELDDSALYLCAGSLAGAVLEQYFGPGTRLTVT.